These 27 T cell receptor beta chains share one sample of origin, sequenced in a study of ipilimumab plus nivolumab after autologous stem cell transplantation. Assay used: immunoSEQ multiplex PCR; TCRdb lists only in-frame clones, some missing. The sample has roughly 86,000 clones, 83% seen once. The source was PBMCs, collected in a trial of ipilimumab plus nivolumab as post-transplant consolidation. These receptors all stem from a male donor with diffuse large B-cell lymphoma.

The chain's CDR3 is CASSELGTLYGYTF. The DNA for the CDR3 is TGTGCCAGCAGTGAACTAGGGACACTCTATGGCTACACCTTC. The V and J genes are TRBV2 and TRBJ1-2; D perhaps matches TRBD1 (6 bases). CDR3 length: 14 amino acids. CDR1 and CDR2 (germline): SNHLY, FYNNEI. V gave up 2 bases and J gave up 4 bases, with 11 bases separating them.

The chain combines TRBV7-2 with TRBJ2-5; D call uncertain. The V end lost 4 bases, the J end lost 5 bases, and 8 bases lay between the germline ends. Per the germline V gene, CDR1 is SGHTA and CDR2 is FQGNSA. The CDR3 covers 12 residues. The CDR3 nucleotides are TGTGCCAGCAGCTCTCCAGATGAGACCCAGTACTTC. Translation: CASSSPDETQYF.

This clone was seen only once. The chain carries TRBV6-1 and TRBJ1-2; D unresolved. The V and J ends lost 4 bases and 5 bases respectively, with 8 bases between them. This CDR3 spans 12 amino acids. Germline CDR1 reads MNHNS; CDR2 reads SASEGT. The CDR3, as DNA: TGTGCCAGCAGTGGGGGTCTTTATGGCTACACCTTC. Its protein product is CASSGGLYGYTF.

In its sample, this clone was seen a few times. CDR3 nucleotide sequence: TGTGCCAGCAGTTTATCATGGGCACAGATGAACATTCAGTACTTC. Its translation: CASSLSWAQMNIQYF. This chain connects TRBV27 to TRBJ2-4; D remains ambiguous. Germline V gene sequence: CDR1 MNHEY, CDR2 SMNVEV (reference sequence). The CDR3 has 15 amino acids. Trimming shortened V by 0 bases and J by 7 bases, and 13 bases separated the two germline ends.

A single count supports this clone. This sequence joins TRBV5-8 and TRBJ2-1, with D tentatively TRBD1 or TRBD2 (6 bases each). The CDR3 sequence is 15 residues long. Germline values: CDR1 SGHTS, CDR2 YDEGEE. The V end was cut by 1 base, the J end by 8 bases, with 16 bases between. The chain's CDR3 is CASSLSSGGRDEQFF. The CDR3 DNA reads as TGTGCCAGCAGCTTGAGTTCCGGGGGCCGGGATGAGCAGTTCTTC.

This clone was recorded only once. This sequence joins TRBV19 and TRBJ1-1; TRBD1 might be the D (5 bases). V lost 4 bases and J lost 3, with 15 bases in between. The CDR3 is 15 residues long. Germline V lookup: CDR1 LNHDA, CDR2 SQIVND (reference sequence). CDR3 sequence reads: CASSTGRMGDTEAFF. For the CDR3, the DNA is TGTGCCAGTAGTACTGGCCGGATGGGGGACACTGAAGCTTTCTTT.

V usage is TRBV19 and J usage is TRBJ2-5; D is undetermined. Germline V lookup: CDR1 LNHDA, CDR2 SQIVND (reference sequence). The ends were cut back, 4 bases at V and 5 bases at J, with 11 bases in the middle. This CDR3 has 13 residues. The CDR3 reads CASSTDVGETQYF. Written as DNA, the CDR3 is TGTGCCAGTAGTACGGACGTCGGGGAGACCCAGTACTTC.

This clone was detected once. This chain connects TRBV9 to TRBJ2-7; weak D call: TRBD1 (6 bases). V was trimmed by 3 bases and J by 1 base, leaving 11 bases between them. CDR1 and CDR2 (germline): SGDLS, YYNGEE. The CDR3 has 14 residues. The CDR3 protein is CASSAFGTSYEQYF. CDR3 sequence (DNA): TGTGCCAGCAGCGCTTTCGGGACATCCTACGAGCAGTACTTC.

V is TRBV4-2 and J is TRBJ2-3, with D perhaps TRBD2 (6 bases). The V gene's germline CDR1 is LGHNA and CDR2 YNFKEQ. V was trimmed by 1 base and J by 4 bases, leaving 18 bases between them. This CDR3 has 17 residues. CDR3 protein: CASSQAGGLVVADTQYF. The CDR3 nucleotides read TGTGCCAGCAGCCAAGCCGGAGGGCTAGTCGTGGCAGATACGCAGTATTTT.

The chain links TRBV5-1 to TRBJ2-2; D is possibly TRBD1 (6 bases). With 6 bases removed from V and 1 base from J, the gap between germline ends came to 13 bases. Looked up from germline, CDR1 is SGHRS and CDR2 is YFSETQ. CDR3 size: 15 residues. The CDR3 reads CASTSRGGNTGELFF. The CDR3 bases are TGCGCCAGCACCTCTAGAGGGGGGAACACCGGGGAGCTGTTTTTT. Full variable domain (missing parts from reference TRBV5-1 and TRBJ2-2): KAGVTQTPRYLIKTRGQQVTLSCSPISGHRSVSWYQQTPGQGLQFLFEYFSETQRNKGNFPGRFSGRQFSNSRSEMNVSTLELGDSALYLCASTSRGGNTGELFFGEGSRLTVL.

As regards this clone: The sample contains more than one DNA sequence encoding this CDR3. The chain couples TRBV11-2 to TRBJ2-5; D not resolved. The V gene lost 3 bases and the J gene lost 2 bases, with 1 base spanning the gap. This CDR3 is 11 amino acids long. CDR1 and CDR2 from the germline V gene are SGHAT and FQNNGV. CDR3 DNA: TGTGCCAGCAGCTTGCAAGAGACCCAGTACTTC. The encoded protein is CASSLQETQYF.

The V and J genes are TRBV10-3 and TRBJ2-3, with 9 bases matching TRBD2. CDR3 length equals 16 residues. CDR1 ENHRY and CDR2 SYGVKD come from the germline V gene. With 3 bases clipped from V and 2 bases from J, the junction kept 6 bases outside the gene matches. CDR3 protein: CAISEVAGESTDTQYF. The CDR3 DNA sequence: TGTGCCATCAGTGAAGTAGCGGGGGAGTCCACAGATACGCAGTATTTT.

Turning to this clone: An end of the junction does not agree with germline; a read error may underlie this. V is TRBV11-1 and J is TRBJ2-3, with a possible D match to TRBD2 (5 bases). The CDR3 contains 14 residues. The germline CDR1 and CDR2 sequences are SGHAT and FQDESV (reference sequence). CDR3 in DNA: TGTGCCAGCAGCTTAGACGGGAACACAGATACGCAGTGTTTT. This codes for CASSLDGNTDTQCF. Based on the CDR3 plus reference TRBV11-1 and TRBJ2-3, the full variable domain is EAEVAQSPRYKITEKSQAVAFWCDPISGHATLYWYRQILGQGPELLVQFQDESVVDDSQLPKDRFSAERLKGVDSTLKIQPAELGDSAMYLCASSLDGNTDTQCFGPGTRLTVL.

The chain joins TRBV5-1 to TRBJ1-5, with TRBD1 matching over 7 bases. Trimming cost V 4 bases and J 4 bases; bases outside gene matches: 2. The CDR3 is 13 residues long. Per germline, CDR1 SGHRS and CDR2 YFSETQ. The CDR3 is CASSQGENQPQHF. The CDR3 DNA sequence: TGCGCCAGCAGCCAGGGGGAGAATCAGCCCCAGCATTTT.

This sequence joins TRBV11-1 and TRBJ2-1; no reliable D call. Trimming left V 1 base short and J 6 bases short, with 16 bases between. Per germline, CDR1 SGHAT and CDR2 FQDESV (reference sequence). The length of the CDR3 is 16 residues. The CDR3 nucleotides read TGTGCCAGCAGCTTAGAACTCAGCGTCCTGGGCAATGAGCAGTTCTTC. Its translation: CASSLELSVLGNEQFF.

The CDR3 coding sequence is TGTGCCACCGAAGGGCAGAGCTACGAGCAGTACTTC. It translates to CATEGQSYEQYF. J is TRBJ2-7 and V is TRBV11-2; D gene ambiguous. The V gene lost 10 bases and the J gene lost 3 bases, with 13 bases spanning the gap. CDR1 is SGHAT and CDR2 is FQNNGV in the germline V gene. The CDR3 consists of 12 residues. Drawing the rest from reference TRBV11-2 and TRBJ2-7, the complete variable domain is EAGVAQSPRYKIIEKRQSVAFWCNPISGHATLYWYQQILGQGPKLLIQFQNNGVVDDSQLPKDRFSAERLKGVDSTLKIQPAKLEDSAVYLCATEGQSYEQYFGPGTRLTVT.

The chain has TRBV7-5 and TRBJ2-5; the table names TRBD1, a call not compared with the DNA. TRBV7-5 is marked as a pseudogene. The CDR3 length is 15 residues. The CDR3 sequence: CARSSPQGQEETQYF. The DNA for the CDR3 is TGTGCCAGAAGCTCACCGCAGGGACAGGAAGAGACCCAGTACTTC.

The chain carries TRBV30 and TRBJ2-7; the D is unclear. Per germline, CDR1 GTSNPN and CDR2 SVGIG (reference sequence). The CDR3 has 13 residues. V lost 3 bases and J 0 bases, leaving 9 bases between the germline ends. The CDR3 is CAWSPGSSYEQYF. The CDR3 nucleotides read TGTGCCTGGAGCCCAGGTAGCTCCTACGAGCAGTACTTC. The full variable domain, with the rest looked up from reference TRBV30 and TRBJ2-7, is SQTIHQWPATLVQPVGSPLSLECTVEGTSNPNLYWYRQAAGRGLQLLFYSVGIGQISSEVPQNLSASRPQDRQFILSSKKLLLSDSGFYLCAWSPGSSYEQYFGPGTRLTVT.

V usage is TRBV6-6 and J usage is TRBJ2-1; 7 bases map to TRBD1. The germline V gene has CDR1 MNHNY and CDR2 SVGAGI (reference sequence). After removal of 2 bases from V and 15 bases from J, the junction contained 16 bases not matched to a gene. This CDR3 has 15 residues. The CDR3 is CASSYTYQDRDGLFF. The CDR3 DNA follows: TGTGCCAGCAGTTACACCTATCAAGACAGGGACGGACTGTTCTTC.

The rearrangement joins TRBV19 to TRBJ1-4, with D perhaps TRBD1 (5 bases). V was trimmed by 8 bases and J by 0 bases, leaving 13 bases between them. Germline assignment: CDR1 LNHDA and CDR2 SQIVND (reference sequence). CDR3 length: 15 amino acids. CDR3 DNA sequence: TGTGCCAGTCGCCGGATACAGGCAACTAATGAAAAACTGTTTTTT. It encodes CASRRIQATNEKLFF. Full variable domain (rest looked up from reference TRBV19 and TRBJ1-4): DGGITQSPKYLFRKEGQNVTLSCEQNLNHDAMYWYRQDPGQGLRLIYYSQIVNDFQKGDIAEGYSVSREKKESFPLTVTSAQKNPTAFYLCASRRIQATNEKLFFGSGTQLSVL.

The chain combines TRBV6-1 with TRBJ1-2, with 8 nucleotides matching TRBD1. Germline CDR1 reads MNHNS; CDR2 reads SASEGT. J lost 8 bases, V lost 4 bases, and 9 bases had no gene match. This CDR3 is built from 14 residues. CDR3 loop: CASSAEDRVSGYTF. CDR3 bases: TGTGCCAGCAGTGCGGAGGACAGGGTGAGCGGCTACACCTTC.

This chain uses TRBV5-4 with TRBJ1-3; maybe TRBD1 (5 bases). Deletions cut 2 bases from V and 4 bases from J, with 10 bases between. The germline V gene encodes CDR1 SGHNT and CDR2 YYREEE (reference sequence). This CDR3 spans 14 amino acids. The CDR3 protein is CASSFRGFGNTIYF. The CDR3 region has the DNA TGTGCCAGCAGCTTTCGGGGGTTCGGAAACACCATATATTTT.

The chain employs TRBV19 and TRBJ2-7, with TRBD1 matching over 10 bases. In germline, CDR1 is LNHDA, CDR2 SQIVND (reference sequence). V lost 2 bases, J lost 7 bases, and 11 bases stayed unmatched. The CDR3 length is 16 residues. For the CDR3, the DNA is TGTGCCAGTAGTATATGGAAGACAGGGGGCTCGAGGGAGCAGTACTTC. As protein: CASSIWKTGGSREQYF.

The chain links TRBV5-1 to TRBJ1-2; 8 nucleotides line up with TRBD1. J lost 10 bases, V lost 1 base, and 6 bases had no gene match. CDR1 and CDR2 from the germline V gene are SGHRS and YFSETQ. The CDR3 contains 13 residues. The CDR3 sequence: CASSLTPGQDYTF. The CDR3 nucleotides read TGCGCCAGCAGCTTGACCCCGGGACAGGACTACACCTTC.

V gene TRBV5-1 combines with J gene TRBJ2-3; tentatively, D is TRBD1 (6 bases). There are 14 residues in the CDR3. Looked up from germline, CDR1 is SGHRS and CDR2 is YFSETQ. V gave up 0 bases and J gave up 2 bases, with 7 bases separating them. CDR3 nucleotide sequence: TGCGCCAGCAGCTTGGACAGGGCCACAGATACGCAGTATTTT. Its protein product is CASSLDRATDTQYF.

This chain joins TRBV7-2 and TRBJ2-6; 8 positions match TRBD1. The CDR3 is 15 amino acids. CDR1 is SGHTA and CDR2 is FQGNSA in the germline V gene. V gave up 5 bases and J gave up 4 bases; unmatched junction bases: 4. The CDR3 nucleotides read TGTGCCAGCAGCGAGACAGGGGCCGGGGCCAACGTCCTGACTTTC. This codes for CASSETGAGANVLTF.

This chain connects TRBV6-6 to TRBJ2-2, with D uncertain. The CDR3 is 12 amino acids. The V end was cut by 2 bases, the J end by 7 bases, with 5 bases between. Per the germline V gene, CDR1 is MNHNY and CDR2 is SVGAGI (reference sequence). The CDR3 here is CASSYKGGELFF. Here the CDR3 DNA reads TGTGCCAGCAGTTACAAGGGCGGGGAGCTGTTTTTT.